One and the same sample provided the 18 T cell receptor beta chains below, sequenced in a study of T cells in Graves' hyperthyroidism and ophthalmopathy. RNA transcripts gave rise to amplified TCR beta CDR3 regions. The primer set for the first-round RT-PCR of the TCR CDR3 was HTBI. TCRdb reprocessed the multiplex PCR reads via MiXCR and lists one record per CDR3 protein. The sample carries about 130,000 distinct CDR3 sequences, less than 25% recorded once. Sequencing was carried out using blood. The receptors originated from a woman aged 45-59 years with Graves' hyperthyroidism that later progressed to Graves' ophthalmopathy.

CDR3 in amino acids: CAISEWQGISGANVLTF. The DNA for the CDR3 is TGTGCCATCAGTGAGTGGCAGGGGATCTCTGGGGCCAACGTCCTGACTTTC. The chain couples TRBV10-3 to TRBJ2-6; maybe TRBD1 (6 bases). Trimming cost V 1 base and J 0 bases, with 10 bases left between them. This CDR3 is 17 amino acids long. CDR1 ENHRY and CDR2 SYGVKD come from the germline V gene.

This clonotype was counted once. This sequence joins TRBV6-1 and TRBJ1-1; possible D gene TRBD1, 5 bases. The germline CDR1 and CDR2 sequences are MNHNS and SASEGT. Trimming left V 2 bases short and J 1 base short, with 11 bases between. This CDR3 spans 15 amino acids. In DNA, the CDR3 is TGTGCCAGCAGTGAATCTCGGGGGGGGAACACTGAAGCTTTCTTT. It encodes CASSESRGGNTEAFF.

The chain employs TRBV28 and TRBJ2-7, with D maybe TRBD2 (5 bases). With 8 bases removed from V and 3 bases from J, the gap between germline ends came to 14 bases. Germline assignment: CDR1 MDHEN and CDR2 SYDVKM. CDR3 length equals 13 residues. The CDR3: CASSSGNNYEQYF. CDR3 sequence (DNA): TGTGCCAGCTCCAGCGGAAACAACTACGAGCAGTACTTC.

This clonotype was seen more than once but under ten times. The chain combines TRBV15 with TRBJ2-2, with no clear D. CDR1 and CDR2 from the germline V gene are LNHNV and YYDKDF (reference sequence). V gave up 0 bases and J gave up 6 bases, with 14 bases separating them. The CDR3 has 16 amino acids. The CDR3 DNA reads TGTGCCACCAGCAGAGATAGACGGTCCCCCCCCGGGGAGCTGTTTTTT. Translation: CATSRDRRSPPGELFF.

V is TRBV12-3 or TRBV12-4 and J is TRBJ2-1, with a weak D call TRBD1 (5 bases). The germline V and J ends were trimmed by 5 bases and 6 bases, with 11 bases remaining between them. This CDR3 has 13 amino acids. The CDR3 region is CASSPIGVNEQFF. The CDR3 DNA is TGTGCCAGCAGTCCGATAGGGGTCAATGAGCAGTTCTTC.

This chain links TRBV7-2 with TRBJ2-2, with 7 bases fitting TRBD2. The V gene's germline CDR1 is SGHTA and CDR2 FQGNSA. Trimming at V came to 1 base and at J to 5 bases, leaving 7 bases not matched to a gene. This CDR3 comprises 16 residues. The CDR3 coding sequence is TGTGCCAGCAGCTTAGGGCGGACTAGTTTTACCGGGGAGCTGTTTTTT. As protein: CASSLGRTSFTGELFF.

Many counts were recorded for this clonotype. The gene calls are TRBV20-1 and TRBJ2-5; 8 bases line up with TRBD2. V shed 0 bases, J shed 5 bases, and the junction held 11 bases outside the gene matches. Germline V CDR1 and CDR2: DFQATT, SNEGSKA (reference sequence). The length of the CDR3 is 16 residues. The DNA of the CDR3 is TGCAGTGCTAGAGATGCGTTGCGGGGGGTTATCGAGACCCAGTACTTC. This gives the protein CSARDALRGVIETQYF.

This clonotype was seen many times. The CDR3 coding sequence is TGTGCCAGCAGCCTGGACAGGGGGCCCAATCAGCCCCAGCATTTT. Protein sequence: CASSLDRGPNQPQHF. The J gene is TRBJ1-5, the V gene TRBV7-9, with 11 bases identical to TRBD1. Unmatched junction bases numbered 3, after V lost 5 bases and J lost 3 bases. CDR3 length: 15 residues. Germline V gene data show CDR1 as SEHNR and CDR2 as FQNEAQ (reference sequence).

This clonotype was counted only a few times. V and J are TRBV5-5 and TRBJ2-1; 8 bases agree with TRBD2. Germline trimming cut 4 bases from V and 3 bases from J; bases unmatched to any gene: 6. CDR1 SGHKS and CDR2 YYEKEE come from the germline V gene (reference sequence). The CDR3 has 15 residues. The CDR3 spells CASSITGTSYNEQFF. The CDR3 DNA sequence: TGTGCCAGCAGCATAACCGGGACTAGCTACAATGAGCAGTTCTTC.

This clonotype turned up a few times. This chain links TRBV5-1 with TRBJ2-2, with D unresolved. This CDR3 has 18 residues. The V and J ends lost 4 bases and 3 bases respectively, with 22 bases between them. Per germline, CDR1 SGHRS and CDR2 YFSETQ. CDR3 sequence reads: CASSTGVLRGEHTGELFF. The DNA for the CDR3 is TGCGCCAGCAGCACTGGAGTCCTCCGCGGCGAACACACCGGGGAGCTGTTTTTT.

Concerning this clonotype itself: A much larger clone is a single base away; this may be a read error. The chain combines TRBV20-1 with TRBJ2-1; 12 bases match TRBD2. The length of the CDR3 is 14 residues. Looked up from germline, CDR1 is DFQATT and CDR2 is SNEGSKA (reference sequence). After removal of 6 bases from V and 10 bases from J, the junction contained 10 bases not matched to a gene. The CDR3 loop is CSAPSSGRAKEQFF. DNA for the CDR3: TGCAGTGCCCCATCTAGCGGGAGGGCGAAAGAGCAGTTCTTC.

This clonotype was recorded many times. The genes are TRBV12-3 or TRBV12-4 and TRBJ2-2; no definite D call. V lost 4 bases, J lost 7 bases, and 7 bases lay in between. This CDR3 comprises 12 residues. This CDR3 is CASSSLHGELFF. Written as DNA, the CDR3 is TGTGCCAGCAGTTCCCTCCACGGGGAGCTGTTTTTT.

The rearrangement links TRBV2 to TRBJ1-1; maybe TRBD1 (5 bases). V shed 6 bases and J shed 5 bases, with 7 bases lying between them. Looked up from germline, CDR1 is SNHLY and CDR2 is FYNNEI. The CDR3 contains 11 residues. CDR3 region: CASSRVTEAFF. The CDR3 nucleotides are TGTGCCAGCAGCAGGGTTACTGAAGCTTTCTTT.

This clonotype was seen more than once but under ten times. V is TRBV12-3 or TRBV12-4 and J is TRBJ2-1, with a possible D match to TRBD1 (5 bases). This CDR3 comprises 12 residues. Trimming pared 11 bases from V and 0 bases from J, leaving 8 bases between. The DNA for the CDR3 is TGTGCCCCCAGGGCCTCCTACAATGAGCAGTTCTTC. It is translated as CAPRASYNEQFF.

The rearrangement uses TRBV27 and TRBJ1-3; D unresolved. The CDR3 runs 13 residues. The V end lost 4 bases, the J end lost 5 bases, and 9 bases lay between the germline ends. Germline V gene lookup returns CDR1 MNHEY and CDR2 SMNVEV (reference sequence). This CDR3 reads CASSSSYRNTIYF. CDR3 nucleotide sequence: TGTGCCAGCAGTTCATCATACCGAAACACCATATATTTT.

This clonotype was observed at least ten times. The chain uses TRBV28 and TRBJ2-1, with D perhaps matching TRBD2 (5 bases). Trimming took 5 bases from V and 6 from J, leaving 17 bases between them. The CDR3 runs 15 residues. The germline CDR1 and CDR2 sequences are MDHEN and SYDVKM. The CDR3: CASSTLVGTSNEQFF. As DNA, the CDR3 is TGTGCCAGCAGTACACTAGTAGGTACATCCAATGAGCAGTTCTTC.

V gene TRBV28 combines with J gene TRBJ1-1; 11 bases are a match to TRBD1. This CDR3 is built from 16 residues. V trimming: 1 base; J trimming: 1 base; junction bases outside the gene matches: 2. Germline V gene sequence: CDR1 MDHEN, CDR2 SYDVKM. CDR3 coding DNA: TGTGCCAGCAGTTTATCGGGACAGGGGGGGAACACTGAAGCTTTCTTT. Its protein product is CASSLSGQGGNTEAFF.

The V call is TRBV28, the J call TRBJ1-5; TRBD1 matches at 7 bases. The CDR3 length is 13 residues. V dropped 6 bases and J dropped 10; count of bases not matched to a gene: 9. CDR1 and CDR2 (germline): MDHEN, SYDVKM. The CDR3 bases are TGTGCCAGCAGCACAGGGGCCAGGGATCCCCAGCATTTT. This translates into CASSTGARDPQHF.